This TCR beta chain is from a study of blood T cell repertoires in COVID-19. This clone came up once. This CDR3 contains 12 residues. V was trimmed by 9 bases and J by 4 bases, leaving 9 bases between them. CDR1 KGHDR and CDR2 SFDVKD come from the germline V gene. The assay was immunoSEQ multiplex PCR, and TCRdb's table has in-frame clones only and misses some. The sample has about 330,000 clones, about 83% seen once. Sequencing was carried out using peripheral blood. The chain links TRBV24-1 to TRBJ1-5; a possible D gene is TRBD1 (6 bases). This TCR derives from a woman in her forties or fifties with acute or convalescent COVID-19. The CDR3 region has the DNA TGTGCCACCCAAGGGGGAAATCAGCCCCAGCATTTT. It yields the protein CATQGGNQPQHF.